Listed below are T cell receptor beta chains from one sample, sequenced in a study of T cells in severe cutaneous drug reactions. TCRdb reprocessed the multiplex PCR reads; each CDR3 protein has one entry and no DNA is given. The sample table sets out about 2,700 distinct CDR3 sequences. The sample taken for sequencing was cells from a skin blister. The receptors come from a human donor with toxic epidermal necrolysis, a severe cutaneous drug reaction. Each CDR3 is given with its conserved first and last residue.

J | V | CDR3
TRBJ2-7 | TRBV9 | CASSTDTGTGLFEQYF
TRBJ2-7 | TRBV7-2 | CASSKPRQPYEQYF
TRBJ2-7 | TRBV6-5 | CASSRRDNRYEQYF
TRBJ2-5 | TRBV9 | CASSVSSHLTLQETQYF
TRBJ1-2 | TRBV29-1 | CSVEDGGAYGYTF
TRBJ2-1 | TRBV6-2/TRBV6-3 | CASSYVTSSYEQFF
TRBJ2-7 | TRBV2 | CASSDTYEQYF
TRBJ2-1 | TRBV19 | CASSHAGSGNEQFF
TRBJ1-4 | TRBV6-1 | CASTKGQDNEKLFF
TRBJ2-1 | TRBV9 | CASSVGVAGALEQFF